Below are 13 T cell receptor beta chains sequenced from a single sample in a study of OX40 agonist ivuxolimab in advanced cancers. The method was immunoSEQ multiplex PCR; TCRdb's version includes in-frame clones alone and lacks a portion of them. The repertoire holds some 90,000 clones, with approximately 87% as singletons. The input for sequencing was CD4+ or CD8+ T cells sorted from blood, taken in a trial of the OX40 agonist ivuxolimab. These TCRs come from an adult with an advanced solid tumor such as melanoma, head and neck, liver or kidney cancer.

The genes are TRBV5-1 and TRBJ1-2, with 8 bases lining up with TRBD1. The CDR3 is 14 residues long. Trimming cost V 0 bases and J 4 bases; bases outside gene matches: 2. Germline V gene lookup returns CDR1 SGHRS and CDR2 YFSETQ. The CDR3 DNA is TGCGCCAGCAGCTTGGAACAGGGGGGCTATGGCTACACCTTC. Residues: CASSLEQGGYGYTF. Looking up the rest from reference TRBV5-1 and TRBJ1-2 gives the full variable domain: KAGVTQTPRYLIKTRGQQVTLSCSPISGHRSVSWYQQTPGQGLQFLFEYFSETQRNKGNFPGRFSGRQFSNSRSEMNVSTLELGDSALYLCASSLEQGGYGYTFGSGTRLTVV.

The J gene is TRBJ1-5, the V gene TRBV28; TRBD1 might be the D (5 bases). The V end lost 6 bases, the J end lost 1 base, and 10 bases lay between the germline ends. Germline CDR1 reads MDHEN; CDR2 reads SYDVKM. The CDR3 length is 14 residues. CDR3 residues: CASRAGRSNQPQHF. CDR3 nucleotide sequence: TGTGCCAGCAGAGCGGGACGGAGCAATCAGCCCCAGCATTTT.

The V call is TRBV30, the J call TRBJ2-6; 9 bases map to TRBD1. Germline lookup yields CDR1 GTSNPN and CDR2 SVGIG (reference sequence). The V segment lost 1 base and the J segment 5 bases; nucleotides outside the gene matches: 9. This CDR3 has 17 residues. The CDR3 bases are TGTGCCTGGAGTGCGGGACAGGGACTCCTCTGGGCCAACGTCCTGACTTTC. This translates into CAWSAGQGLLWANVLTF. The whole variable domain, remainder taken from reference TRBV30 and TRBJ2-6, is SQTIHQWPATLVQPVGSPLSLECTVEGTSNPNLYWYRQAAGRGLQLLFYSVGIGQISSEVPQNLSASRPQDRQFILSSKKLLLSDSGFYLCAWSAGQGLLWANVLTFGAGSRLTVL.

The CDR3 sequence: CASSATTVAKNIQYF. The CDR3 DNA reads as TGTGCCAGCAGCGCGACTACAGTAGCCAAAAACATTCAGTACTTC. J is TRBJ2-4 and V is TRBV11-2; D possibly corresponds to TRBD2 (5 bases). Trimming shortened V by 5 bases and J by 0 bases, and 11 bases separated the two germline ends. The germline CDR1 and CDR2 sequences are SGHAT and FQNNGV. The CDR3 length is 15 residues.

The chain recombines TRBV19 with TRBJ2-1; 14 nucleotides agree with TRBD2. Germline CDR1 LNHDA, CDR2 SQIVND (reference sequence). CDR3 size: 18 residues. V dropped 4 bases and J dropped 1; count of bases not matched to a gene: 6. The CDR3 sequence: CASSTPRLAGGSYNEQFF. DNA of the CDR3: TGTGCCAGTAGTACCCCGCGACTAGCGGGAGGGTCCTACAATGAGCAGTTCTTC.

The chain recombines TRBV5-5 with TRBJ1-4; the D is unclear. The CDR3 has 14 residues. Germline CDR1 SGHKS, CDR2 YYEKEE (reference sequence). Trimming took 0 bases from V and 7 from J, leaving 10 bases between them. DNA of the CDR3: TGTGCCAGCAGCTTGGGAAGGGAGGGTGAAAAACTGTTTTTT. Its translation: CASSLGREGEKLFF.

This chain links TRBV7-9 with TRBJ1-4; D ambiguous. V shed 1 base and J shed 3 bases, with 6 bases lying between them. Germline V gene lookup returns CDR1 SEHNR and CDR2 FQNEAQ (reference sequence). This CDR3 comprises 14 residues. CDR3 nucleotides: TGTGCCAGCAGCTTAGGGACGGCTAATGAAAAACTGTTTTTT. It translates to CASSLGTANEKLFF.

The CDR3: CASSRDVPGGSYNEQFF. In DNA form, the CDR3 reads TGTGCCAGCAGCCGAGACGTCCCGGGAGGGAGTTACAATGAGCAGTTCTTC. This chain uses TRBV11-2 with TRBJ2-1; 8 bases fit TRBD2. Germline V gene sequence: CDR1 SGHAT, CDR2 FQNNGV. V shed 5 bases, J shed 4 bases, and the junction held 13 bases outside the gene matches. The CDR3 runs to 17 residues.

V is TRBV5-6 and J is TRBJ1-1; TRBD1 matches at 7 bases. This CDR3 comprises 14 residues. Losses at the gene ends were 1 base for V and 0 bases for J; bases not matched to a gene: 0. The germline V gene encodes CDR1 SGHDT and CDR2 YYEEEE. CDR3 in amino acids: CASSLQGVNTEAFF. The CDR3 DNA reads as TGTGCCAGCAGCTTGCAGGGGGTGAACACTGAAGCTTTCTTT. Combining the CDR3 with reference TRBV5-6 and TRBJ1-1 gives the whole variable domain DAGVTQSPTHLIKTRGQQVTLRCSPKSGHDTVSWYQQALGQGPQFIFQYYEEEERQRGNFPDRFSGHQFPNYSSELNVNALLLGDSALYLCASSLQGVNTEAFFGQGTRLTVV.

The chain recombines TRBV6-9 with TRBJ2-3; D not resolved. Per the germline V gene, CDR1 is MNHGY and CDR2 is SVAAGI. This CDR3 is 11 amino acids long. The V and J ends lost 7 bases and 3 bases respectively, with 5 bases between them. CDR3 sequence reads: CASTSTDTQYF. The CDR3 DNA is TGTGCCAGCACTAGTACAGATACGCAGTATTTT.

CDR3 in amino acids: CAWNRQGRYEQYF. CDR3 sequence (DNA): TGTGCCTGGAATCGACAGGGGAGATACGAGCAGTACTTC. The V and J genes are TRBV30 and TRBJ2-7; 8 nucleotides line up with TRBD1. CDR3 size: 13 residues. Germline CDR1 is GTSNPN and CDR2 is SVGIG (reference sequence). With V trimmed by 4 bases and J by 4 bases, 6 bases remained unmatched.

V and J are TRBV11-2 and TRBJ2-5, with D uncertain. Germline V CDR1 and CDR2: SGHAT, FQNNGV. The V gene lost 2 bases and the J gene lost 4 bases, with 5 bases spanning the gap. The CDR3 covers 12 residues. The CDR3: CASSLKGETQYF. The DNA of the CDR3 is TGTGCCAGCAGCTTAAAGGGAGAGACCCAGTACTTC.

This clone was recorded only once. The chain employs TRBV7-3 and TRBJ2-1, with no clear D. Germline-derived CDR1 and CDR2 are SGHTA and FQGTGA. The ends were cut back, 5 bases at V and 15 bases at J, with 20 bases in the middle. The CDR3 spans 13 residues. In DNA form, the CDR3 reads TGTGCCAGCAGCCCCTCCCGTGGGGTACGCTTGTTCTTC. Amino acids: CASSPSRGVRLFF.